Reported below is one T cell receptor beta chain. Followed longitudinally, the Seattle patients had been enrolled during active infection. This record comes from a study of blood T cell repertoires in COVID-19. Original processing notes: From reference gene primer amplification, estimates of nucleated cell counts were derived. Only in-frame clones appear in the TCRdb table, and some are missing; sequencing was by immunoSEQ multiplex PCR. V, J and clone size are those of that table, while D and trimming were read from the DNA. The top ten clones hold around an eighth of a sample with 150,000 to 200,000 clones, around nine tenths of them seen once. The material sequenced was peripheral blood. This clonotype was obtained from a woman between 65 and 79 years old with COVID-19, enrolled during active disease.

The CDR3: CASSLRGSTDQPQHF. CDR3 nucleotides: TGTGCCAGCAGCCTGAGGGGGAGCACAGATCAGCCCCAGCATTTT. The rearrangement joins TRBV3-1 (or the pseudogene TRBV3-2) to TRBJ1-5, with D possibly being TRBD1 (6 bases). Germline V gene data show CDR1 as LGHDT and CDR2 as YNNKEL (reference sequence). This CDR3 spans 15 amino acids. Trimming shortened V by 4 bases and J by 5 bases, and 15 bases separated the two germline ends.